Following are 31 T cell receptor beta chains from one sample sequenced in a study of T-cell reconstitution after alpha-beta-depleted transplantation in children. TCRbeta library construction was performed incorporating unique molecular identifiers. Via MiXCR, TCRdb re-called the PCR reads, giving one row per CDR3 protein. The sample yields about 640,000 distinct CDR3 sequences, 15% to 20% seen once. Sequenced material: PBMCs from the stem cell graft donor, taken from the stem cell graft. All receptors derive from a human donor who donated a stem cell graft to a child with acute myeloid leukemia.

The rearrangement joins TRBV7-9 to TRBJ2-2; D ambiguous. CDR1 and CDR2 (germline): SEHNR, FQNEAQ (reference sequence). The length of the CDR3 is 15 residues. V was shortened by 5 bases and J by 2 bases, with 12 bases between the two germline ends. Here the CDR3 DNA reads TGTGCCAGCAGCCCTCCGCGGACCAACACCGGGGAGCTGTTTTTT. As protein: CASSPPRTNTGELFF.

This clonotype has only a few counts. The chain carries TRBV20-1 and TRBJ2-3; tentative D call: TRBD2 (7 bases). CDR1 and CDR2 from the germline V gene are DFQATT and SNEGSKA (reference sequence). Trimming took off 6 bases at V and 4 bases at J, with 29 bases between the two ends. The CDR3 runs to 18 residues. The CDR3 reads CSATPVGGAPRGADTQYF. CDR3 nucleotides: TGCAGTGCCACTCCCGTTGGGGGGGCGCCACGGGGTGCAGATACGCAGTATTTT.

This clonotype was seen repeatedly, ten times or more. The V and J genes are TRBV6-4 and TRBJ1-2, with D uncertain. Germline-derived CDR1 and CDR2 are MRHNA and SNTAGT. This CDR3 is built from 14 residues. The germline V and J ends were trimmed by 2 bases and 3 bases, with 10 bases remaining between them. The CDR3 DNA reads TGTGCCAGCAGTGACGAATTAAGGGACTATGGCTACACCTTC. Translation: CASSDELRDYGYTF.

This clonotype appeared many times. CDR3 in DNA: TGCAGCGTTGGGCCGGGACAGCGAGTCAAAGATACGCAGTATTTT. It translates to CSVGPGQRVKDTQYF. The V gene is TRBV29-1, the J gene TRBJ2-3; 7 bases fit TRBD1. The length of the CDR3 is 15 residues. Germline assignment: CDR1 SQVTM and CDR2 ANQGSEA. Trimming took 4 bases from V and 5 from J; bases not matched to a gene: 12.

Worth noting for this clonotype: A clone one base away is much larger, so this may be a read error. This rearrangement joins TRBV19 to TRBJ2-1, with no clear D. This CDR3 has 15 amino acids. Germline CDR1 is LNHDA and CDR2 is SQIVND (reference sequence). In DNA form, the CDR3 reads TGTGCCAGTACTATAGTGCGAGTGTCCCGGGATGAGCAGTTCTTC. Residues: CASTIVRVSRDEQFF. The full variable domain, completed using reference TRBV19 and TRBJ2-1, is DGGITQSPKYLFRKEGQNVTLSCEQNLNHDAMYWYRQDPGQGLRLIYYSQIVNDFQKGDIAEGYSVSREKKESFPLTVTSAQKNPTAFYLCASTIVRVSRDEQFFGPGTRLTVL.

This chain joins TRBV4-1 and TRBJ1-2; TRBD1 is a possible D gene (6 bases). Germline CDR1 and CDR2: MGHRA and YSYEKL. There are 13 residues in the CDR3. V was clipped by 3 bases and J by 8 bases, with 13 bases between them. The CDR3 region has the DNA TGCGCCAGCAGCCAGGACAGTGTGTGGGGCTACACCTTC. It encodes CASSQDSVWGYTF.

This clonotype was seen a handful of times. CDR3 sequence: CASSPGPANTGELFF. CDR3 coding DNA: TGTGCCAGCAGCCCCGGACCGGCGAACACCGGGGAGCTGTTTTTT. The chain couples TRBV5-6 to TRBJ2-2; D is ambiguous. Germline values: CDR1 SGHDT, CDR2 YYEEEE. The CDR3 covers 15 residues. The V end lost 4 bases, the J end lost 0 bases, and 10 bases lay between the germline ends.

Many counts were recorded for this clonotype. The chain combines TRBV29-1 with TRBJ2-2; tentatively, D is TRBD1 or TRBD2 (7 bases each). Trimming stripped 5 bases from V and 5 bases from J, with 15 bases between. Germline V gives CDR1 SQVTM, CDR2 ANQGSEA. The CDR3 runs to 14 residues. In DNA, the CDR3 is TGCAGCGTTCAGGGGGGGGGCAGGACCGGGGAGCTGTTTTTT. Translating it yields CSVQGGGRTGELFF.

This clonotype has at least ten counts. The CDR3 DNA follows: TGCAGTGCTTGGGACGGCGTTGAGACCCAGTACTTC. Translating it yields CSAWDGVETQYF. The V gene is TRBV20-1, the J gene TRBJ2-5; D may match TRBD1 or TRBD2 (5 bases each). Germline CDR1 and CDR2: DFQATT and SNEGSKA (reference sequence). The V and J ends lost 5 bases and 5 bases respectively, with 12 bases between them. The length of the CDR3 is 12 residues.

This rearrangement joins TRBV7-2 to TRBJ1-1, with a tentative D call TRBD1 (6 bases). The CDR3 totals 12 residues. V shed 5 bases and J shed 11 bases, with 15 bases lying between them. Germline assignment: CDR1 SGHTA and CDR2 FQGNSA. CDR3 nucleotide sequence: TGTGCCAGCAGCCGAAGAGGGGGTCACGCTTTCTTT. Translation gives CASSRRGGHAFF. The complete variable domain, with remaining parts taken from reference TRBV7-2 and TRBJ1-1, reads GAGVSQSPSNKVTEKGKDVELRCDPISGHTALYWYRQSLGQGLEFLIYFQGNSAPDKSGLPSDRFSAERTGGSVSTLTIQRTQQEDSAVYLCASSRRGGHAFFGQGTRLTVV.

This clonotype was seen repeatedly, ten times or more. This chain joins TRBV20-1 and TRBJ1-4; unclear D gene. The CDR3 runs to 10 residues. Germline V lookup: CDR1 DFQATT, CDR2 SNEGSKA (reference sequence). V dropped 3 bases and J dropped 8 bases, with 4 bases sitting between them. The CDR3 spells CSASTEKLFF. DNA for the CDR3: TGCAGTGCTAGCACCGAAAAACTGTTTTTT.

This clonotype has only a few counts. The V and J genes are TRBV29-1 and TRBJ2-4; 8 bases line up with TRBD1. CDR3 length: 15 amino acids. Germline assignment: CDR1 SQVTM and CDR2 ANQGSEA. V gave up 3 bases and J gave up 7 bases; unmatched junction bases: 11. This CDR3 reads CSVDDRGRGGNIQYF. The CDR3 nucleotides read TGCAGCGTTGATGACAGGGGTCGAGGAGGGAACATTCAGTACTTC.

This clonotype was detected only a few times. The CDR3 nucleotides are TGCAGTGCCATCACTACCGGGACAGGGAGATTGAGTGAAGCTTTCTTT. Translated: CSAITTGTGRLSEAFF. This chain joins TRBV20-1 and TRBJ1-1, with 9 nucleotides matching TRBD1. The germline CDR1 and CDR2 sequences are DFQATT and SNEGSKA (reference sequence). J gave up 7 bases and V 6 bases, and 18 bases lay outside the gene matches. The CDR3 has 16 amino acids.

This chain joins TRBV7-2 and TRBJ2-1, with D possibly matching TRBD2 (7 bases). Trimming took off 10 bases at V and 10 bases at J, with 20 bases between the two ends. Germline lookup yields CDR1 SGHTA and CDR2 FQGNSA. CDR3 length equals 13 residues. The CDR3 nucleotides read TGTGCCATTCAGGGGAGGGGGGGAAGGGAGCAGTTCTTC. Translation: CAIQGRGGREQFF.

This clonotype was seen more than once but under ten times. CDR3: CSVEDVWGDGGNTEAFF. The CDR3 DNA reads as TGCAGCGTTGAAGATGTATGGGGGGATGGGGGCAATACTGAAGCTTTCTTT. The V call is TRBV29-1, the J call TRBJ1-1, with TRBD1 as a possible D gene (6 bases). Between the trimmed V and J ends, which lost 0 bases and 5 bases, there was a span of 22 bases. The CDR3 consists of 17 residues. Germline V CDR1 and CDR2: SQVTM, ANQGSEA.

This clonotype came up a few times. V and J are TRBV12-3 or TRBV12-4 and TRBJ1-2; tentatively, D is TRBD1 (6 bases). The CDR3 length is 11 residues. The V end was cut by 5 bases, the J end by 7 bases, with 8 bases between. CDR3 protein: CASSVQGGYTF. In DNA form, the CDR3 reads TGTGCCAGCAGTGTACAGGGTGGCTACACCTTC.

The chain recombines TRBV20-1 with TRBJ2-1, with D tentatively TRBD2 (6 bases). Germline CDR1 DFQATT, CDR2 SNEGSKA (reference sequence). There are 16 residues in the CDR3. V was pared by 3 bases and J by 0 bases, with 15 bases between. The DNA of the CDR3 is TGCAGTGCTAGGGTGGTCGCGGGGAGCTCCTACAATGAGCAGTTCTTC. Translating gives CSARVVAGSSYNEQFF.

The rearrangement uses TRBV24-1 and TRBJ2-5, with TRBD1 matching 11 bases. Germline V CDR1 and CDR2: KGHDR, SFDVKD. The CDR3 is 15 residues long. V gave up 7 bases and J gave up 1 base; unmatched junction bases: 4. The CDR3 DNA sequence: TGTGCCACCAGCGGGGACAGGGGGACCCAAGAGACCCAGTACTTC. Its translation: CATSGDRGTQETQYF.

The sample holds many counts of this clonotype. This chain joins TRBV20-1 and TRBJ2-1, with D maybe TRBD2 (6 bases). The CDR3 has 14 amino acids. Germline assignment: CDR1 DFQATT and CDR2 SNEGSKA (reference sequence). With 4 bases removed from V and 2 bases from J, the gap between germline ends came to 12 bases. CDR3 loop: CSAIVQRAYNEQFF. CDR3 bases: TGCAGTGCTATCGTCCAGCGGGCCTACAATGAGCAGTTCTTC.

This chain links TRBV20-1 with TRBJ2-4; 9 bases line up with TRBD1. This CDR3 region has 14 residues. The ends lost 2 bases at V and 4 bases at J; junction bases unmatched: 3. The germline gives CDR1 DFQATT, CDR2 SNEGSKA (reference sequence). CDR3 sequence reads: CSARWGQGKNIQYF. The CDR3 bases are TGCAGTGCTAGATGGGGACAGGGTAAAAACATTCAGTACTTC.

The genes are TRBV21-1 and TRBJ2-7; the table's TRBD1 call for D was not verified on the DNA. TRBV21-1 is a recognized pseudogene. The CDR3 totals 15 residues. The CDR3 DNA sequence: TGTGCCAGCAGCAAAGGCCGGGGATTCTCCTACGAGCAGTACGTC. It translates to CASSKGRGFSYEQYV.

This clonotype was picked up many times. V usage is TRBV20-1 and J usage is TRBJ1-2; the D is unclear. Germline V gene lookup returns CDR1 DFQATT and CDR2 SNEGSKA (reference sequence). This CDR3 comprises 13 residues. V lost 6 bases and J lost 0, with 11 bases in between. The DNA of the CDR3 is TGCAGTGCCGCGCCGAGGGCTAACTATGGCTACACCTTC. Its protein product is CSAAPRANYGYTF.

This clonotype was counted between two and nine times. In DNA form, the CDR3 reads TGTGCCAGCATCGAGTCAGGGATGACGGGAGCTTTCTTT. Its protein product is CASIESGMTGAFF. This chain uses TRBV7-2 with TRBJ1-1; D might be TRBD1 (5 bases). The CDR3 is 13 residues long. Trimming removed 7 bases at V and 10 bases at J, with 19 bases between. Looked up from germline, CDR1 is SGHTA and CDR2 is FQGNSA.

This clonotype came up a few times. V usage is TRBV5-1 and J usage is TRBJ2-3, with a weak D call TRBD2 (5 bases). The length of the CDR3 is 16 residues. The germline V gene has CDR1 SGHRS and CDR2 YFSETQ. The V gene lost 0 bases and the J gene lost 0 bases, with 11 bases spanning the gap. CDR3 residues: CASSLDGMPSTDTQYF. DNA for the CDR3: TGCGCCAGCAGCTTGGACGGGATGCCTAGCACAGATACGCAGTATTTT.

This clonotype has more than one count but fewer than ten. The rearrangement uses TRBV28 and TRBJ2-7; tentative D call: TRBD2 (5 bases). CDR1 and CDR2 (germline): MDHEN, SYDVKM. This CDR3 has 12 amino acids. The ends were cut back, 5 bases at V and 7 bases at J, with 12 bases in the middle. CDR3 protein: CASSPRPGEQYV. The CDR3 DNA sequence: TGTGCCAGCAGTCCCCGTCCGGGAGAGCAGTACGTC.

The CDR3 sequence is CASSPPGRPYEQYV. DNA for the CDR3: TGTGCCAGCAGTCCCCCCGGCAGGCCCTACGAGCAGTACGTC. This chain links TRBV28 with TRBJ2-7; D is undetermined. Germline V gives CDR1 MDHEN, CDR2 SYDVKM. V was trimmed by 5 bases and J by 2 bases, leaving 13 bases between them. This CDR3 region has 14 residues.

This clonotype has only a few counts. In DNA, the CDR3 is TGTGCCAGCAGTTACTCGCCTAGCGGGGGGTCTTCCTACGAGCAGTACTTC. Translating gives CASSYSPSGGSSYEQYF. V usage is TRBV6-2 or TRBV6-3 and J usage is TRBJ2-7; 11 nucleotides align to TRBD2. CDR1 MNHEY and CDR2 SVGEGT come from the germline V gene. J was trimmed by 1 base and V by 0 bases; bases with no gene match: 5. The CDR3 totals 17 residues.

This clonotype was found a few times. The V call is TRBV21-1, the J call TRBJ2-6; TRBD1, the table's D call, lacks a check against the DNA. TRBV21-1 constitutes a pseudogene. This CDR3 is built from 18 residues. CDR3 in amino acids: CASSRGGGYDSGANVLTF. The CDR3 DNA follows: TGTGCCAGCAGCCGAGGTGGCGGGTATGACTCTGGGGCCAACGTCCTGACTTTC.

This clonotype was counted ten times or more. The rearrangement links TRBV6-5 to TRBJ1-1; D may be TRBD1 (6 bases). Trimming took off 5 bases at V and 5 bases at J, with 9 bases between the two ends. This CDR3 contains 12 residues. Germline CDR1 and CDR2: MNHEY and SVGAGI. The CDR3 loop is CASSQGSTEAFF. The CDR3 DNA follows: TGTGCCAGCAGTCAGGGGAGTACTGAAGCTTTCTTT.

The chain has TRBV11-2 and TRBJ2-1, with 9 bases that match TRBD2. The CDR3 extends over 16 amino acids. With 1 base clipped from V and 5 bases from J, the junction kept 6 bases outside the gene matches. CDR1 and CDR2 (germline): SGHAT, FQNNGV. The CDR3 region is CASSLGSGGTHNEQFF. The CDR3 DNA sequence: TGTGCCAGCAGCTTAGGAAGCGGGGGGACCCACAATGAGCAGTTCTTC. The entire variable domain, with the rest obtained from reference TRBV11-2 and TRBJ2-1, is as follows: EAGVAQSPRYKIIEKRQSVAFWCNPISGHATLYWYQQILGQGPKLLIQFQNNGVVDDSQLPKDRFSAERLKGVDSTLKIQPAKLEDSAVYLCASSLGSGGTHNEQFFGPGTRLTVL.

Here the CDR3 DNA reads TGCGCCAGCGGCCCTTTGGGGATTGGACAGGACTCCTACGAGCAGTACTTC. This codes for CASGPLGIGQDSYEQYF. V usage is TRBV5-1 and J usage is TRBJ2-7; 7 bases map to TRBD1. J gave up 0 bases and V 7 bases, and 16 bases lay outside the gene matches. Germline V lookup: CDR1 SGHRS, CDR2 YFSETQ. This CDR3 has 17 residues.